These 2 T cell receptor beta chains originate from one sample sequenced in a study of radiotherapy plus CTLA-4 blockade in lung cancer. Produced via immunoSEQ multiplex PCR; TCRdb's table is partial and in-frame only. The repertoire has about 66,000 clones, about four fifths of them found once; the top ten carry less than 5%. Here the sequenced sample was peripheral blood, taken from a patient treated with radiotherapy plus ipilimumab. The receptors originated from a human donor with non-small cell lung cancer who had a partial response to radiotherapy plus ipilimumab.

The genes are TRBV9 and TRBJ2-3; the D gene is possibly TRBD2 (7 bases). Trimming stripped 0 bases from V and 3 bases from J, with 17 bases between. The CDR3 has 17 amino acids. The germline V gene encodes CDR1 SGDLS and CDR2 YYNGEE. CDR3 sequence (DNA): TGTGCCAGCAGCGTAGAGGGGGGGCTAGCTGGAACAGATACGCAGTATTTT. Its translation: CASSVEGGLAGTDTQYF.

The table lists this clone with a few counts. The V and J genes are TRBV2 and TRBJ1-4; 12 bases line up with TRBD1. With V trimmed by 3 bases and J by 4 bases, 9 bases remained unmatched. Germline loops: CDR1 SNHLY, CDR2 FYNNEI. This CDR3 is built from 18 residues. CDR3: CASSDAGQGARGNEKLFF. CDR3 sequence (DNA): TGTGCCAGCAGTGATGCGGGACAGGGGGCTCGGGGTAATGAAAAACTGTTTTTT. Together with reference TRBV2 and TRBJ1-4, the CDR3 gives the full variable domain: EPEVTQTPSHQVTQMGQEVILRCVPISNHLYFYWYRQILGQKVEFLVSFYNNEISEKSEIFDDQFSVERPDGSNFTLKIRSTKLEDSAMYFCASSDAGQGARGNEKLFFGSGTQLSVL.